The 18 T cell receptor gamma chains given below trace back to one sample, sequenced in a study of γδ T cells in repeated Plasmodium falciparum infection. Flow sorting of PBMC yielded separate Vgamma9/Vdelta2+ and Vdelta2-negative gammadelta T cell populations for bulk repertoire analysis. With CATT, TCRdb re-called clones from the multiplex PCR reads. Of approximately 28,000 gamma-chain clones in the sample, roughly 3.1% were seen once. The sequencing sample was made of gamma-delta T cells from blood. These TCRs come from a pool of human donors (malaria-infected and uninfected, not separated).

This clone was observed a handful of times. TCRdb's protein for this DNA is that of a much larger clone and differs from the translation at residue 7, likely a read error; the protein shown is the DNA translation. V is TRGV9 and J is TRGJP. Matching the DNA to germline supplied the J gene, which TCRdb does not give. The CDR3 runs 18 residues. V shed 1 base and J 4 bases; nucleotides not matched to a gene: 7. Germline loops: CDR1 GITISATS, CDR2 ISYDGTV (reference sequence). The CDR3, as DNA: TGTGCCTTGTGGGAGGTTAATCCTCAAGAGTTGGGCAAAAAAATCAAGGTATTT. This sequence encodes CALWEVNPQELGKKIKVF.

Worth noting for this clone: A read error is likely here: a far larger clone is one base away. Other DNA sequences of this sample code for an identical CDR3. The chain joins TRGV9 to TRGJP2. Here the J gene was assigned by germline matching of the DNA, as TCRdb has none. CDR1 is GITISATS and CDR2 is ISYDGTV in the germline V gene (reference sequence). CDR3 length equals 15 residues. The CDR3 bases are TGTGCCTTGTGGGAGCCCAAGGGTAGTGACTGGATCAAGACGTTT. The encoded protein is CALWEPKGSDWIKTF.

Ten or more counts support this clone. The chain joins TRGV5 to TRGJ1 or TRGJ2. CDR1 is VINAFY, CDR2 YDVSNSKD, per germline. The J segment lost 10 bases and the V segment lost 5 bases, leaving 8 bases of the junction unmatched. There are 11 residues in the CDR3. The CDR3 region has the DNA TGTGCCACCTGGGTGATCGTGAAGAAACTCTTT. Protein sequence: CATWVIVKKLF.

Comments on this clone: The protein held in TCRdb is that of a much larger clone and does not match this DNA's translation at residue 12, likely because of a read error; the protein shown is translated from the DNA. This CDR3 is CALWEALCYYKRLF. CDR3 in DNA: TGTGCCTTGTGGGAGGCCCTATGTTATTATAAGAGACTCTTT. The V gene is listed as TRGV9; no J gene was called. Germline lookup yields CDR1 GITISATS and CDR2 ISYDGTV (reference sequence). The CDR3 extends over 14 amino acids.

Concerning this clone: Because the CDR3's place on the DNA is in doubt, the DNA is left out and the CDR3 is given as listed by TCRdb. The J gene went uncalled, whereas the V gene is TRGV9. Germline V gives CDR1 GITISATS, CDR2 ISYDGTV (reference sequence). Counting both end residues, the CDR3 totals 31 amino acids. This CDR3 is CALWEVLYIRNSLAVEQHWLSQVSIGRIQHF.

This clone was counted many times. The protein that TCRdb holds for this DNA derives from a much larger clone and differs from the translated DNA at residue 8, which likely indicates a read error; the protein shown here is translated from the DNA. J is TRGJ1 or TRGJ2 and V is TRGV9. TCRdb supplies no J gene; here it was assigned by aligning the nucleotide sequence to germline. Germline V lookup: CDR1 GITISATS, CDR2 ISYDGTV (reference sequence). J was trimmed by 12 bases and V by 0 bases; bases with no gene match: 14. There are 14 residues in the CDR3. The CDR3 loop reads CALWEVQRRIRKLF. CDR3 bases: TGTGCCTTGTGGGAGGTGCAGAGGCGAATAAGGAAACTCTTT.

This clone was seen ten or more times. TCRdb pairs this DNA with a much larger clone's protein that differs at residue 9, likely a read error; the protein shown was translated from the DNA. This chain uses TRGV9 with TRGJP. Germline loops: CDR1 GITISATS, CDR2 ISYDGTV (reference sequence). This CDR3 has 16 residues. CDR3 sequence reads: CALWEHQESGKKIKVF. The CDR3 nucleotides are TGTGCCTTGTGGGAGCACCAAGAGTCGGGCAAAAAAATCAAGGTATTT.

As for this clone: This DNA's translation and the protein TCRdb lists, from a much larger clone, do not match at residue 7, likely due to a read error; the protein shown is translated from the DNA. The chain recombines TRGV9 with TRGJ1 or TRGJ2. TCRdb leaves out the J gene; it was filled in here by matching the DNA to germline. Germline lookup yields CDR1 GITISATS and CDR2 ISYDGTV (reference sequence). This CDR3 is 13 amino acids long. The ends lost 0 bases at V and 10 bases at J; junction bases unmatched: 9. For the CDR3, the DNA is TGTGCCTTGTGGGAGGTGCGAGGAAGGAAGAAACTCTTT. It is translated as CALWEVRGRKKLF.

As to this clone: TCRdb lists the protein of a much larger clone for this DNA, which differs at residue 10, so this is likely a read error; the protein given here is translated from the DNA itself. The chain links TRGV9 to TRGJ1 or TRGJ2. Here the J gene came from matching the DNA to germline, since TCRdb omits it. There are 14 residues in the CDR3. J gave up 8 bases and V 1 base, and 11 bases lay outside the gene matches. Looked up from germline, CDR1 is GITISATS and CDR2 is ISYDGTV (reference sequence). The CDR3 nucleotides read TGTGCCTTGTGGGAGGTAAATCCCCCTGATAAGAAACTCTTT. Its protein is CALWEVNPPDKKLF.

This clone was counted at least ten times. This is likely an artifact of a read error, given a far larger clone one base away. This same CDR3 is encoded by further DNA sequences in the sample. Here the CDR3 reads CATWTFVRSDWIKTF. CDR3 DNA: TGTGCCACCTGGACATTTGTTCGTAGTGACTGGATCAAGACGTTT. The rearrangement links TRGV2 to TRGJP2. Here the J gene came from matching the DNA to germline, since TCRdb omits it. CDR1 and CDR2 (germline): EGSNGY, YDSYNSKV. The CDR3 loop spans 15 amino acids.

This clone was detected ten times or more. CDR3 nucleotides: TGTGCCACCTGGGACGGACTGTCGAATTATTATAAGAAACTCTTT. This translates into CATWDGLSNYYKKLF. The V gene is TRGV3, the J gene TRGJ1 or TRGJ2. This CDR3 is built from 15 residues. Trimming cost V 3 bases and J 0 bases; bases outside gene matches: 8. Germline CDR1 VTNTFY, CDR2 YDVSTARD (reference sequence).

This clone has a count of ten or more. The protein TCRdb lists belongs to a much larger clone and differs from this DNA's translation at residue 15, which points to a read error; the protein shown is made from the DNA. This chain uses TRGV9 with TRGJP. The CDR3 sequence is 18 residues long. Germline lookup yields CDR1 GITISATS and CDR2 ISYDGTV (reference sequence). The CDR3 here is CALWEVRTPRLGKKSKVF. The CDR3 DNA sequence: TGTGCCTTGTGGGAGGTAAGAACGCCCCGGTTGGGCAAAAAAAGCAAGGTATTT.

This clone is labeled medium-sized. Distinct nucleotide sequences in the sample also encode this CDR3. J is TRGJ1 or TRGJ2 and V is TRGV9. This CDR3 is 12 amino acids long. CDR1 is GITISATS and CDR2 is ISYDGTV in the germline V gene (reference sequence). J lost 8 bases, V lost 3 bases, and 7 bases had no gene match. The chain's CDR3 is CALWEPGDKKLF. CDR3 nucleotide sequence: TGTGCCTTGTGGGAGCCGGGGGATAAGAAACTCTTT.

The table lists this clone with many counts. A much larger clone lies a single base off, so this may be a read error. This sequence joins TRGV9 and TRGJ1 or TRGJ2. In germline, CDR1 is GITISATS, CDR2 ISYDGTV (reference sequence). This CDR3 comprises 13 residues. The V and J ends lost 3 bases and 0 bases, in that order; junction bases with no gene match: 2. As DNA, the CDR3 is TGTGCCTTGTGGGAGATGAATTATTATAAGAAACTCTTT. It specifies CALWEMNYYKKLF.

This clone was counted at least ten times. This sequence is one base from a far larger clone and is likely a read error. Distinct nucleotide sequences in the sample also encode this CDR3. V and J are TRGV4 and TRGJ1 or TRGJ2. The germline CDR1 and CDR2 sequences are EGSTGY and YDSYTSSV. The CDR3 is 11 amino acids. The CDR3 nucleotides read TGTGCCACCTGGGATGCGCGGGTTGGAGTCTTC. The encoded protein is CATWDARVGVF.

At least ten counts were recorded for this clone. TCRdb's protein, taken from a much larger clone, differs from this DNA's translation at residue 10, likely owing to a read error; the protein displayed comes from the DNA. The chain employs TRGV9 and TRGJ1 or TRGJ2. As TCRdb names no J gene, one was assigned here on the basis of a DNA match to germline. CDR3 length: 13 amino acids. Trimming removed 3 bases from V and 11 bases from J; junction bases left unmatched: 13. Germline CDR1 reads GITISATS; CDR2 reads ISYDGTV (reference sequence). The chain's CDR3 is CALWEPIGNEKLF. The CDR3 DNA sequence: TGTGCCTTGTGGGAGCCTATCGGGAATGAGAAACTCTTT.

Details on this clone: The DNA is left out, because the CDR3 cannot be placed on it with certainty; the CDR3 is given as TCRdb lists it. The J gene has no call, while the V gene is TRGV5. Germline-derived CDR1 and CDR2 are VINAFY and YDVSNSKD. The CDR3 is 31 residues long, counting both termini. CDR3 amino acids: CATWTRIIIRNSLAVEQHLLSQVSIVRIQHF.

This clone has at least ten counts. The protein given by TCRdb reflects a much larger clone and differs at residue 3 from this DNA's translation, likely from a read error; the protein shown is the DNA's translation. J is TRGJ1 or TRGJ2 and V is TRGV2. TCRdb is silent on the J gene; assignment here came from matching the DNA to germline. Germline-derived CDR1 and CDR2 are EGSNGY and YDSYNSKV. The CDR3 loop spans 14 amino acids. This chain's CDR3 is CAAWDGRFDYKKLF. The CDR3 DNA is TGTGCCGCCTGGGACGGGCGGTTCGATTATAAGAAACTCTTT.